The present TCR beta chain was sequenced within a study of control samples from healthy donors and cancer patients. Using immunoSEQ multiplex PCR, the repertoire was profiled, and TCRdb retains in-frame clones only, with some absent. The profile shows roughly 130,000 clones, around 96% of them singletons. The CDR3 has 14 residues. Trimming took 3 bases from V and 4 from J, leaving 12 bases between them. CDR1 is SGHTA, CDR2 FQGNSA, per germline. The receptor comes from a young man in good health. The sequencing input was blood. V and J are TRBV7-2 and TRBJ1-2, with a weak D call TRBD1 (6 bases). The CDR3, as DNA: TGTGCCAGCAGCTTCGCAACAGGGACCTATGGCTACACCTTC. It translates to CASSFATGTYGYTF.